These 18 T cell receptor beta chains came from one sample sequenced in a study of tumor and adjacent non-tumor tissue in lung cancer. The template was RNA from unsorted bulk tissue. The library came from three nested PCR rounds adapted from ARM-PCR protocols. TCRdb used MiXCR to reprocess the multiplex PCR reads, holding one entry per CDR3 protein. Among about 140,000 distinct CDR3 sequences listed, approximately 64% were seen once. Sequencing was carried out using lung tumor tissue. The source is a man aged 55 to 69 with small cell lung cancer.

As concerns this clonotype: A single base separates this from a much larger clone, so it may be a read error. J is TRBJ2-5 and V is TRBV20-1, with 7 bases matching TRBD2. Germline CDR1 is DFQATT and CDR2 is SNEGSKA (reference sequence). V shed 5 bases and J 2 bases; nucleotides not matched to a gene: 8. This CDR3 contains 14 residues. CDR3 residues: CSAGTIWRQETQYF. The CDR3 nucleotides are TGCAGTGCTGGGACTATATGGCGACAAGAGACCCAGTACTTC.

Comments on this clonotype: At one end the junction does not follow the germline gene, possibly because of a read error. V gene TRBV4-2 combines with J gene TRBJ1-5; 8 nucleotides align to TRBD1. Germline loops: CDR1 LGHNA, CDR2 YNFKEQ. The CDR3 loop spans 16 amino acids. The CDR3 here is CVSSQNWGQANQPQHF. The CDR3 bases are TGTGTCAGCAGCCAGAATTGGGGACAGGCTAATCAGCCCCAACATTTT.

For this clonotype: Germline is not matched at one junction end, which may reflect a read error. The V gene is TRBV11-2, the J gene TRBJ2-1; the D gene is possibly TRBD2 (7 bases). The CDR3 covers 15 residues. Germline V lookup: CDR1 SGHAT, CDR2 FQNNGV. This chain's CDR3 is CASNSRGGFFNEQFF. The DNA of the CDR3 is TGTGCCAGCAACTCCAGGGGAGGGTTTTTCAATGAACAGTTCTTC.

This chain joins TRBV5-1 and TRBJ2-6; 9 positions match TRBD1. J gave up 4 bases and V 4 bases, and 9 bases lay outside the gene matches. CDR3 length: 17 residues. Germline CDR1 is SGHRS and CDR2 is YFSETQ. The CDR3 bases are TGCGCCAGCAGCCATGGGACAGGGTCTTCGGGGGCCAACGTCCTGACTTTC. Residues: CASSHGTGSSGANVLTF.

The rearrangement joins TRBV6-5 to TRBJ2-7; perhaps TRBD2 as D (5 bases). The CDR3 has 13 residues. Germline CDR1 and CDR2: MNHEY and SVGAGI. Trimming took off 9 bases at V and 3 bases at J, with 15 bases between the two ends. The DNA for the CDR3 is TGTGCCAGTAGGAGCAGAGGGTTCTACGAGCAGTACTTC. This translates into CASRSRGFYEQYF.

About this clonotype itself: A single base separates this from a much larger clone, so it may be a read error. The CDR3 spells CASKVRGNSYNEQFF. The CDR3 nucleotides read TGTGCCAGCAAGGTTAGGGGGAACTCCTACAATGAGCAGTTCTTC. The V and J genes are TRBV28 and TRBJ2-1; a possible D gene is TRBD1 (6 bases). The CDR3 is 15 residues long. Between the trimmed V and J ends, which lost 7 bases and 0 bases, there was a span of 13 bases. CDR1 MDHEN and CDR2 SYDVKM come from the germline V gene.

Details on this clonotype: Compared with germline, one end of the junction differs, possibly owing to a read error. CDR3 region: CASSILGATPPLF. In DNA form, the CDR3 reads TGTGCCAGCAGCATATTGGGAGCTACACCTCCCTTGTTC. The V and J genes are TRBV7-9 and TRBJ1-2, with D hard to call. Germline V gene data show CDR1 as SEHNR and CDR2 as FQNEAQ (reference sequence). The CDR3 runs 13 residues.

Here the CDR3 reads CASSPLAVSTDTQYF. The CDR3 nucleotides are TGTGCCAGCAGCCCCTTAGCGGTAAGCACAGATACGCAGTATTTT. The genes are TRBV11-1 and TRBJ2-3; TRBD2 might be the D (6 bases). The V end lost 5 bases, the J end lost 0 bases, and 12 bases lay between the germline ends. There are 15 residues in the CDR3. CDR1 and CDR2 from the germline V gene are SGHAT and FQDESV (reference sequence).

This clonotype occurred a few times. A much more abundant neighbour one base away suggests this may be a read error. J is TRBJ2-3 and V is TRBV20-1; possible D gene TRBD2, 6 bases. Trimming shortened V by 5 bases and J by 5 bases, and 23 bases separated the two germline ends. The CDR3 runs 16 residues. Germline CDR1 and CDR2: DFQATT and SNEGSKA (reference sequence). The DNA for the CDR3 is TGCAGTGCTTTACCGGGACTCGTGGCGGTTGAAGATACGCAGTATTTT. Residues: CSALPGLVAVEDTQYF.

The chain has TRBV4-2 and TRBJ2-5; D is uncertain. The V end was cut by 2 bases, the J end by 5 bases, with 12 bases between. Germline CDR1 and CDR2: LGHNA and YNFKEQ. This CDR3 comprises 14 residues. The CDR3 nucleotides read TGTGCCAGCAGCCAAAGACTCGACTGGGAGACCCAGTACTTC. It yields the protein CASSQRLDWETQYF.

This clonotype appeared a few times. V and J are TRBV29-1 and TRBJ2-2; tentatively, D is TRBD2 (7 bases). Germline V gene lookup returns CDR1 SQVTM and CDR2 ANQGSEA. The ends were cut back, 5 bases at V and 4 bases at J, with 11 bases in the middle. The CDR3 is 13 residues long. The DNA of the CDR3 is TGCAGCGTTAGGGGGGGCTTCACCGGGGAGCTGTTTTTT. Protein sequence: CSVRGGFTGELFF.

As concerns this clonotype: At one of its ends the junction is not consistent with the germline gene, which may arise from a read error. The chain uses TRBV4-1 and TRBJ2-3; the match to TRBD2 covers 10 bases. This CDR3 has 18 amino acids. CDR1 and CDR2 (germline): MGHRA, YSYEKL. This chain's CDR3 is CASNQDLTGLAKAYTQYF. In DNA, the CDR3 is TGCGCCAGCAACCAAGATCTTACGGGACTAGCGAAAGCATATACGCAGTATTTT.

Notes on this clonotype: The junction differs from germline at one of its ends, possibly a read error. This sequence joins TRBV11-2 and TRBJ2-5; possibly TRBD2 for D (5 bases). In germline, CDR1 is SGHAT, CDR2 FQNNGV. The CDR3 is made up of 16 amino acids. CDR3 DNA sequence: TGTGCCAGCAGCTTAAACCCAGCGGAGCTCCGAGAGATCCAGTACTTC. As protein: CASSLNPAELREIQYF.

This clonotype was seen ten or more times. The DNA of the CDR3 is TGTGCCAGCAGCCCGGGACTCAACACAGATACGCAGTATTTT. It is translated as CASSPGLNTDTQYF. The V call is TRBV5-6, the J call TRBJ2-3; D might be TRBD2 (6 bases). The germline gives CDR1 SGHDT, CDR2 YYEEEE. This CDR3 is built from 14 residues. V was cut by 4 bases and J by 2 bases, with 11 bases left in between.

This clonotype was picked up a small number of times. V gene TRBV4-1 combines with J gene TRBJ1-5; 7 nucleotides agree with TRBD1. The J segment lost 5 bases and the V segment lost 2 bases, leaving 6 bases of the junction unmatched. The germline gives CDR1 MGHRA, CDR2 YSYEKL. This CDR3 spans 15 amino acids. The CDR3 nucleotides are TGCGCCAGCAGCCAATCTGGGCAGGGGGATCAGCCCCAGCATTTT. Translating gives CASSQSGQGDQPQHF.

This chain links TRBV24-1 with TRBJ2-3; D call uncertain. CDR1 and CDR2 from the germline V gene are KGHDR and SFDVKD. Between the trimmed V and J ends, which lost 1 base and 11 bases, there was a span of 9 bases. This CDR3 is built from 12 residues. The DNA of the CDR3 is TGTGCCACCAGTGATTTATGGCAGAGGCAGTATTTT. Translation gives CATSDLWQRQYF.

In regard to this clonotype: Without the conserved terminal phenylalanine or tryptophan, this CDR3 likely stems from a read error. The chain has TRBV6-1 and TRBJ2-7, with a possible D match to TRBD2 (5 bases). V was clipped by 6 bases and J by 8 bases, with 14 bases between them. This CDR3 comprises 12 residues. Germline V gene lookup returns CDR1 MNHNS and CDR2 SASEGT. The CDR3: CASRDGAGKQYL. DNA of the CDR3: TGTGCCAGCAGGGACGGAGCCGGGAAGCAGTACCTC.

The chain couples TRBV20-1 to TRBJ2-1, with D uncertain. The CDR3 totals 15 residues. The ends were cut back, 1 base at V and 7 bases at J, with 17 bases in the middle. Germline V lookup: CDR1 DFQATT, CDR2 SNEGSKA (reference sequence). In nucleotides, the CDR3 is TGCAGTGCTAGAGTGTTAGTTGGAGCCAGGAATGAGCAGTTCTTC. This gives the protein CSARVLVGARNEQFF.